The clone carrying this TCR beta chain was counted only a few times. What it binds is unknown. This entry comes from a study of cytomegalovirus exposure and HLA in healthy donors. As for the study in general: Of all 360 or so donors who were genotyped, under 90% belonged to the Caucasian-associated ancestry cluster.

The ends were cut back, 3 bases at V and 0 bases at J, with 18 bases in the middle. CDR3 length equals 17 residues. CDR1 is ENHRY, CDR2 SYGVKD, per germline. Overall study results and limits: Judged likely to be a sequencing artifact was a cluster of highly shared sequence variants.

PCR was performed using 60 Vbeta and 13 Jbeta primers. The data were produced by immunoSEQ multiplex PCR, yet TCRdb's version contains in-frame clones alone and is incomplete. The sample lists 150,000 to 200,000 clones, roughly two thirds seen once, with under 5.5% in the top ten. The sequence derives from a woman between 18 and 30 years old in good health and CMV-seropositive. The V gene is TRBV10-3, the J gene TRBJ2-7; D might be TRBD2 (5 bases). The material sequenced was PBMCs. CDR3 in amino acids: CAISERAFPGSSYEQYF. In nucleotides, the CDR3 is TGTGCCATCAGTGAAAGGGCCTTTCCGGGGAGCTCCTACGAGCAGTACTTC.